This is a list of T cell receptor beta chains from one sample in a study of CD8+ T cells in alopecia areata. Some clones are missing from TCRdb's copy, which holds only in-frame ones; the method was immunoSEQ multiplex PCR. This table has more than 150,000 clones, roughly three fifths appearing once. The sample in question was CD4+ T cells sorted from blood, obtained at week 4, from a patient treated with tofacitinib. These receptors were collected from a human donor with alopecia areata. Both conserved end residues are part of each CDR3. A D gene is named only where the DNA matches it firmly. Clone size appears in some rows only: once, few, many, or a class for an expanded clone.

TRBJ2-3	TRBV7-2	NA	NA	TGTGCCAGCAGCCCCGAACGGCGGGGAATAGGGACAGATACGCAGTATTTT	CASSPERRGIGTDTQYF
TRBJ1-2	TRBV19	few	NA	TGTGCCAGTAGGTTTGACTTTAGAGACTATGGCTACACCTTC	CASRFDFRDYGYTF
TRBJ2-6	TRBV29-1	NA	TRBD1	TGCAGCGCCAACACAGGGGCCCCCTCTGGGGCCAACGTCCTGACTTTC	CSANTGAPSGANVLTF
TRBJ2-5	TRBV5-4	NA	NA	TGTGCCAGCAGCTTTGGGCCGCAGAACCAAGAGACCCAGTACTTC	CASSFGPQNQETQYF
TRBJ2-5	TRBV5-1	few	NA	TGCGCCAGCAGCACCACCCGTCAAGAGACCCAGTACTTC	CASSTTRQETQYF
TRBJ2-7	TRBV30	NA	NA	TGTGCCTGGGCCGGGGTTTCCTACGAGCAGTACTTC	CAWAGVSYEQYF
TRBJ1-5	TRBV15	NA	TRBD1	TGTGCCACCAGCAGAGGTGTTCAGGGGGGGAATCAGCCCCAGCATTTT	CATSRGVQGGNQPQHF
TRBJ2-7	TRBV10-3	few	NA	TGTGCCATCAGTGAGAGGGGTCACAAGCAGTACTTC	CAISERGHKQYF
TRBJ1-1	TRBV29-1	NA	NA	TGCAGCGTTGTAGCGGGGGCTGGGAGTATGAACACTGAAGCTTTCTTT	CSVVAGAGSMNTEAFF
TRBJ2-7	TRBV30	NA	TRBD1	TGTGCCTGGACTCAGACAGGGCCTCAGTACTTC	CAWTQTGPQYF
TRBJ2-2	TRBV25-1	NA	NA	TGTGCCAGCAGTGAATCGCGGGGTCCGAGGGAGCTGTTTTTT	CASSESRGPRELFF